The source of this TCR delta chain is a study of Vγ9Vδ2 T cells in congenital toxoplasmosis (dated by TCRdb to the early 2020s). Regarding the study in general: IgG, IgM and IgA serology, Western blot and an in-house interferon-gamma release assay were used to diagnose congenital toxoplasmosis. The study compared gamma and delta chain CDR3 repertoires of sorted blood gammadelta T cells between congenitally T. gondii-infected and uninfected infants. Infant repertoires were sequenced at 2 months after birth and at 1 year of age. At 2 months, TCR sequencing included roughly five infected and 9 to 10 uninfected infants, while at 1 year the sequenced group was 3 infected and 4 uninfected infants. Beyond this particular receptor, the publication reports: Two months was the earliest age with enough suitable sample material for TCR repertoire analysis, so newborn repertoires were not sequenced. Compared with uninfected infants, infected infants at 2 months appeared to have fewer N additions in their TRGV9 and TRDV2 CDR3s, and this was especially true for TRDV2-TRDJ1 sequences. Both infected and uninfected infants showed high prevalence of a public TRGV9 clonotype. Germline-encoded fetal-type TRDV2 CDR3 sequences seemed to be more prevalent in infected than in uninfected 2-month-old infants, with an in utero expansion footprint being suggested. Repertoire differences between infected and uninfected infants were less clear at 1 year of age than at 2 months.

cDNA was generated in one tube by template-switch reverse transcription with TRGC- and TRDC-specific primers, using SuperScript II. The TRGC primer was designed so that it would bind both of the constant genes TRGC1 and TRGC2. The KAPA Real-Time Library Amplification Kit was used to amplify TRG and TRD, and AMPure XP beads were used for purification between steps. Index PCR with the Nextera XT Index Kit was used to attach the Illumina sequencing adapters. An Illumina MiSeq running the V2 300 kit was used to sequence the TRG and TRD amplicons, producing 150 bp paired-end reads. Turning to the authors' computational methods: Before further analysis, read quality was checked using FastQC version 0.11.8. Reads were mapped to GenBank TRG or TRD reference genes, and MiXCR version 3.0.3 was used to assemble CDR3 sequences. Default MiXCR settings were kept, except that 3 rather than 5 consecutive nucleotides were used to assemble TRDD gene segments. N additions, CDR3 length, J segment length and clonotype sharing between samples were all calculated using VDJtools version 1.2.1. CDR3 sequences that were out of frame or contained stop codons were removed from the analysis. To look for overlap, the infant repertoires were checked against previously published Vgamma9Vdelta2 repertoires from fetal, cord blood and adult blood. TCRdb reran clone calling on the public reads with CATT; rows sharing one DNA sequence were then combined. The V and J calls follow TCRdb's processing rather than the paper's. The sample contains roughly 980 delta-chain clones, about 20% of them found a single time. Around a sixth of the sample comes from the top ten.

Mothers of both infected and uninfected infants received the same treatment, using spiramycin and/or pyrimethamine plus sulfadiazine plus folinic acid. All infants, both infected and uninfected, were delivered at term after more than 37 weeks of gestation. About 0.96 mL of blood was processed into PBMCs by Lymphoprep gradient centrifugation, after which the PBMCs were cryopreserved in liquid nitrogen and shipped to Belgium. Thawed PBMCs were labeled with Zombie NIR viability dye and stained with CD3, TCR gammadelta, Vgamma9 and Vdelta2 antibodies. Sorting of CD3+ TCRgammadelta+ T cells was performed on a FACSAria III, with a mean purity of around 98%. The RNeasy Micro Kit was used to isolate RNA from 7,500 to 10,000 sorted gammadelta T cells per sample. Infants were born to mothers enrolled with primary T. gondii infection during pregnancy. Peripheral blood was collected from the infants at an outpatient microbiology and virology center in Pavia, Italy.

This clone qualifies as large (0.1 to 1%). Its antigen remains unidentified. No base quality information exists; no much larger clone differs at one position. From the germline V gene, CDR1 is GEAIGNYY and CDR2 is EKD. Counted from cysteine to phenylalanine, this CDR3 has 18 amino acids. Only the CDR3 region is kept as DNA, spanning 54 bases read in frame from base 1. V loses 0 bases, J loses 3 bases, and the germline ends lie 22 bases apart. This receptor chain uses TRDV2 and TRDJ1, with no D gene named confidently. The TCR sequence derives from a child younger than 10 born to a mother with Toxoplasma gondii infection during pregnancy, either congenitally infected or uninfected (not recorded which). The sequenced material came from gamma-delta T cells from blood. The CDR3 here reads CACDTLLTSAYPADKLIF. At the DNA level, the sequence is TGTGCCTGTGACACCTTGCTTACCAGCGCATATCCTGCCGATAAACTCATCTTT.